Listed below are T cell receptor beta chains from one sample, sequenced in a study of blood T cells in healthy people across ages. TCRdb re-derived calls from the 5' RACE reads in MiXCR, one entry per CDR3 protein. The table shows approximately 800,000 distinct CDR3 sequences, with under 30% occurring only once. The data also belong to a second study, concerning T cells of mothers and their children.

The sample was blood. The source is a boy aged 5-17 years in good health. Both conserved end residues are part of each CDR3. The order of the fields is V gene, clone size, D gene, J gene, CDR3 DNA, CDR3 protein. A D gene is named only where the DNA matches it firmly. Clone size is shown for a subset of rows, as once, few, many or a class of expanded clone.

>TRBV5-1|few|TRBD2|TRBJ2-1
TGCGCCAGCAGCCTGGCGGGGACGGGGGGGTTGAATGAGCAGTTCTTC
CASSLAGTGGLNEQFF
>TRBV11-2|few|.|TRBJ2-5
TGTGCCAGCAGCGCCGGGGCCCTTAGGGAGACCCAGTACTTC
CASSAGALRETQYF
>TRBV4-2|once|TRBD2|TRBJ2-3
TGTGCCAGCAGCCAAGAGTCGGCTAGCGGGGGGGTAGGTACGCAGTATTTT
CASSQESASGGVGTQYF
>TRBV6-1|.|.|TRBJ1-1
TGTGCCAGCAGTGAAATGACGGCGACAGAAGCTTTCTTT
CASSEMTATEAFF
>TRBV12-3/TRBV12-4|few|TRBD1|TRBJ2-2
TGTGCCAGCACCTACAGGGGGGACACCGGGGAGCTGTTTTTT
CASTYRGDTGELFF
>TRBV27|few|TRBD1|TRBJ1-2
TGTGCCAGCAGTACCACAGGGGTCAACTATGGCTACACCTTC
CASSTTGVNYGYTF
>TRBV19|few|TRBD1|TRBJ1-6
TGTGCCAGTAGTCTTCGGACAGGGGGTTCACCCCTCCACTTT
CASSLRTGGSPLHF
>TRBV7-3|few|.|TRBJ2-1
TGTGCCAGCAGCTCGGGACTGGGCCCCTACTATGAGCAGTTCTTC
CASSSGLGPYYEQFF
>TRBV14|.|.|TRBJ2-3
TGTGCCAGCAGCCAATTAAGAGGCACAGATACGCAGTATTTT
CASSQLRGTDTQYF
>TRBV21-1|.|.|TRBJ1-3
TGTGCCAGCAGCACTTCCCGGCCTGGAAACACCATATATTTT
CASSTSRPGNTIYF
>TRBV12-3/TRBV12-4|.|.|TRBJ2-5
TGTGCCAGCAGTTTAAGAATGCAAGAGACCCAGTACTTC
CASSLRMQETQYF
>TRBV28|.|.|TRBJ1-1
TGTGCCAGCAGTTTACTGGGGTACACTGAAGCTTTCTTT
CASSLLGYTEAFF
>TRBV6-1|.|.|TRBJ2-5
TGTGCCAGCAGTGAACTCCACGTCCGAGCAGCGGGTAGAGAGACCCAGTACTTC
CASSELHVRAAGRETQYF
>TRBV7-6|few|TRBD2|TRBJ2-5
TGTGCCAGCAGCCGGACTAGCGGGGGGGCATACCAGTACTTC
CASSRTSGGAYQYF
>TRBV2|.|TRBD1|TRBJ1-1
TGTGCCAGCAAACCGGGACAGGCAAATGATGAAGCTTTCTTT
CASKPGQANDEAFF
>TRBV5-6|few|TRBD2|TRBJ2-5
TGTGCCAGCAGGGACAGCGGGGGACACCAAGAGACCCAGTACTTC
CASRDSGGHQETQYF
>TRBV7-2|few|TRBD2|TRBJ2-1
TGTGCCAGCAGCCCGACCCTCCTTAGCGGGAGAAACAATGAGCAGTTCTTC
CASSPTLLSGRNNEQFF
>TRBV7-9|many|TRBD1|TRBJ2-5
TGTGCCAGCAGCGGGTGGGACAGGCAAGAGACCCAGTACTTC
CASSGWDRQETQYF
>TRBV7-2|few|TRBD2|TRBJ2-3
TGTGCCAGCAGTTGGGCGGGGGGGGTAACAGATACGCAGTATTTT
CASSWAGGVTDTQYF
>TRBV11-1|.|.|TRBJ2-5
TGTGCCAGCAGTTTCGCAGGTCTGGAGACCCAGTACTTC
CASSFAGLETQYF
>TRBV7-2|.|TRBD1|TRBJ1-2
TGTGCCAGCAGCTTAGGGGGGGGACAGCTCTATGGCTACACCTTC
CASSLGGGQLYGYTF
>TRBV20-1|.|.|TRBJ1-1
TGCAGTGCTAAACGCCCCGGGCGGTTGAACACTGAAGCTTTCTTT
CSAKRPGRLNTEAFF
>TRBV20-1|.|.|TRBJ2-6
TGCAGTGCTATCGGAGCGGGCGTCCTGACTTTC
CSAIGAGVLTF
>TRBV5-4|.|TRBD2|TRBJ2-3
TGTGCCAGCAGCTCCGTCTTGCGGGGGGGCACAGATACGCAGTATTTT
CASSSVLRGGTDTQYF
>TRBV12-3/TRBV12-4|few|TRBD2|TRBJ2-4
TGTGCCAGCAGCCCCGGACTAGTCTCGGGGGTGGCCAAAAACATTCAGTACTTC
CASSPGLVSGVAKNIQYF
>TRBV9|.|.|TRBJ2-1
TGTGCCAGCAGCCCGAGAGGGGCGCCTTACAATGAGCAGTTCTTC
CASSPRGAPYNEQFF
>TRBV24-1|few|.|TRBJ2-1
TGTGCCACCAGTGATCACGGGAGGGGGCGGGATGGGCAGTTCTTC
CATSDHGRGRDGQFF
>TRBV29-1|once|.|TRBJ2-5
TGCAGCGGAGAGGACAGCTACCAAGAGACCCAGTACTTC
CSGEDSYQETQYF
>TRBV12-3/TRBV12-4|.|TRBD1|TRBJ1-1
TGTGCCAGCATTCTCTCGACAGGGCTTTTCACTGAAGCTTTCTTT
CASILSTGLFTEAFF
>TRBV5-1|.|TRBD1|TRBJ2-7
TGCGCCAGCAGGGGGGGACAGGGGATGAACGAGCAGTACTTC
CASRGGQGMNEQYF
>TRBV12-5|.|.|TRBJ1-2
TGTGCTAGTGGTCCCCAGGATGGCTACACCTTC
CASGPQDGYTF
>TRBV5-6|few|.|TRBJ2-7
TGTGCCAGCAGCCCCCGGGACCTCTACGAGCAGTACTTC
CASSPRDLYEQYF
>TRBV5-1|many|TRBD2|TRBJ2-1
TGCGCCAGCAGCATTACGCCGGGGGGGAGCTCCTACAATGAGCAGTTCTTC
CASSITPGGSSYNEQFF
>TRBV2|.|TRBD1|TRBJ2-1
TGTGCCAGCAGGACAGGGGAAAATGAGCAGTTCTTC
CASRTGENEQFF
>TRBV29-1|.|.|TRBJ2-7
TGCAGCGTTTTGGACAAGGAATTCTACGAGCAGTACTTC
CSVLDKEFYEQYF
>TRBV6-5|few|.|TRBJ1-6
TGTGCCAGCAGTTACGGCAGCGTTAATTCACCCCTCCACTTT
CASSYGSVNSPLHF
>TRBV7-2|.|.|TRBJ1-5
TGTGCCAGCAGCTTCCTGGAGAATCAGCCCCAGCATTTT
CASSFLENQPQHF
>TRBV7-6|.|TRBD2|TRBJ2-1
TGTGCCAGCAGCTTAGCCTGGCGGGGGGCCAGCGTGGGGGCCTACAATGAGCAGTTCTTC
CASSLAWRGASVGAYNEQFF
>TRBV7-8|.|TRBD2|TRBJ2-1
TGTGCCAGCAGCTTAGTCGATCCGGGACTACCCCTCAATGAGCAGTTCTTC
CASSLVDPGLPLNEQFF
>TRBV6-1|.|.|TRBJ2-4
TGTGCCAGCAGTGAAGTCACGGGCGCGATTCAGTACTTC
CASSEVTGAIQYF
>TRBV29-1|few|.|TRBJ1-1
TGCGACGCCGGGACGTTTAACACTGAAGCTTTCTTT
CDAGTFNTEAFF
>TRBV11-2|few|TRBD1|TRBJ1-6
TGTGCCAGCAGCCGGCGGGACAGCTACTATAATTCACCCCTCCACTTT
CASSRRDSYYNSPLHF
>TRBV6-5|few|.|TRBJ1-1
TGTGCCAGCACCGGCAATGGGGGAATGGGCACTGAAGCTTTCTTT
CASTGNGGMGTEAFF
>TRBV4-1|few|TRBD2|TRBJ2-7
TGCGCCAGCAGCCAAGTCGGCAAAGGCGGGGGGGCTAACGAGCAGTACTTC
CASSQVGKGGGANEQYF
>TRBV7-8|.|TRBD2|TRBJ2-1
TGTGCCAGCAGCCTTCCCGGGACTAGCGGGGGGACCAATGAGCAGTTCTTC
CASSLPGTSGGTNEQFF
>TRBV15|.|.|TRBJ2-5
TGTGCCACCAGCAGAGATCCCTCACAAGAGACCCAGTACTTC
CATSRDPSQETQYF
>TRBV20-1|.|.|TRBJ2-3
TGCAGTGCTAGAGATCTCTTAGAGCGGGCCAATAACGGAGATACGCAGTATTTT
CSARDLLERANNGDTQYF
>TRBV12-3/TRBV12-4|.|TRBD1|TRBJ1-5
TGTGCCAGCATCCGGACAGGGAGTGCTCAGCCCCAGCATTTT
CASIRTGSAQPQHF
>TRBV6-2/TRBV6-3|few|.|TRBJ2-7
TGTGCCAGCGGAACAGGGTTCTCCTACGAGCAGTACTTC
CASGTGFSYEQYF
>TRBV7-9|.|.|TRBJ2-1
TGTGCCAGCAGCTTATTCATTAGCTCCGATGAGCAGTTCTTC
CASSLFISSDEQFF
>TRBV20-1|few|.|TRBJ1-2
TGCAGTGCTAGATCGGCGAGGGGGTACTATGGCTACACCTTC
CSARSARGYYGYTF
>TRBV20-1|once|TRBD2|TRBJ2-7
TGCAGTGCTAAGGGCGGGGGGGCATGTAGCAACGAGCAGTACTTC
CSAKGGGACSNEQYF
>TRBV5-1|many|.|TRBJ2-7
TGCGCCAGCAGCCCGGACAGTCCCTACGAGCAGTACTTC
CASSPDSPYEQYF
>TRBV13|.|TRBD1|TRBJ2-3
TGTGCCAGCAGCTTAGGCCTCGGACAGGGATTGGATACGCAGTATTTT
CASSLGLGQGLDTQYF
>TRBV12-3/TRBV12-4|few|.|TRBJ2-7
TGTGCCAGCAGTTTCGAGGGGGTCTACGAGCAGTACTTC
CASSFEGVYEQYF
>TRBV7-9|.|TRBD1|TRBJ2-1
TGTGCCAGCACCACCGGACAGGGCAATGAGCAGTTCTTC
CASTTGQGNEQFF
>TRBV7-2|few|.|TRBJ1-3
TGTGCCAGCAGCCTTACTCGGGGAGGCAGGGACACCATATATTTT
CASSLTRGGRDTIYF
>TRBV11-2|.|.|TRBJ2-2
TGTGCCAGCAGCTCGGGACGGCGCGAGGCCGGGGAGCTGTTTTTT
CASSSGRREAGELFF
>TRBV4-1|.|.|TRBJ2-3
TGCGCCAGCAGCCAAGATATGATAAGCAGCACAGATACGCAGTATTTT
CASSQDMISSTDTQYF
>TRBV7-3|few|TRBD2|TRBJ2-1
TGTGCCAGCAGCCCAGGGACTAGCGGGGGGGCCTCCTACAATGAGCAGTTCTTC
CASSPGTSGGASYNEQFF